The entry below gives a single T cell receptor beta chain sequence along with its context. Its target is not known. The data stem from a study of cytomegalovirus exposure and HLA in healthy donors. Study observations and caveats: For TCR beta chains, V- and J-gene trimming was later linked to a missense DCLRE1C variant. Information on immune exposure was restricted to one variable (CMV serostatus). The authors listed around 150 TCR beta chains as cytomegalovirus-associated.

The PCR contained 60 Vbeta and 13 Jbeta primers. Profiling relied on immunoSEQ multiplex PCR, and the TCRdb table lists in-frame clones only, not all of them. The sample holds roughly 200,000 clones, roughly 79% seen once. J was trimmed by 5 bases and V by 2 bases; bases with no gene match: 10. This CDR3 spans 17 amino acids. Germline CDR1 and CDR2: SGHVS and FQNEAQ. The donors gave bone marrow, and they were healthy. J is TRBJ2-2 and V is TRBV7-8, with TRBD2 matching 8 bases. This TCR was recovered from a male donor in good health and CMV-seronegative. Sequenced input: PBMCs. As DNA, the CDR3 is TGTGCCAGCAGCTTACCACGCCGACTAGCGCGGACCGGGGAGCTGTTTTTT. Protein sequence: CASSLPRRLARTGELFF.